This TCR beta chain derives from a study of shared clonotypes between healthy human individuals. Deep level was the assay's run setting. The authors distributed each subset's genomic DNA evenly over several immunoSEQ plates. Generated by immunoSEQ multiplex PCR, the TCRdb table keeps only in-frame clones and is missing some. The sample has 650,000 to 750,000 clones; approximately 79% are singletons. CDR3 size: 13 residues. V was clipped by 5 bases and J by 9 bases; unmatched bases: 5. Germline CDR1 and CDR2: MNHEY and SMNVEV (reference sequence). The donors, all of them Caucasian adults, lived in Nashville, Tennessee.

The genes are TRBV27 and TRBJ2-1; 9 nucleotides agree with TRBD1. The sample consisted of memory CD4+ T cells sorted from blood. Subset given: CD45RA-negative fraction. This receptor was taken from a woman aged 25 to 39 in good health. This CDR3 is CASSLGQGGEQFF. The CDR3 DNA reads TGTGCCAGCAGTCTGGGACAGGGAGGTGAGCAGTTCTTC.